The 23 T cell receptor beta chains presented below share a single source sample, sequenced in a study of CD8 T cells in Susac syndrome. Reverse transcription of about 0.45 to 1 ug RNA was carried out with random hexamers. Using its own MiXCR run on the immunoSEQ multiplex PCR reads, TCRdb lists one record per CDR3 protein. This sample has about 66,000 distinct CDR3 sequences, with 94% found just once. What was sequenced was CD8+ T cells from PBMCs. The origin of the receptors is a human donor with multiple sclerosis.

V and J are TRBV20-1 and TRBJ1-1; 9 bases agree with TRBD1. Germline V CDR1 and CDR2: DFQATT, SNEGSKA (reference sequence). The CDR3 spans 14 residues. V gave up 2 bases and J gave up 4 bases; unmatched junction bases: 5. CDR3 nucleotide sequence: TGCAGTGCTAGAAACCGGGACAGGGTCACTGAAGCTTTCTTT. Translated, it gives CSARNRDRVTEAFF.

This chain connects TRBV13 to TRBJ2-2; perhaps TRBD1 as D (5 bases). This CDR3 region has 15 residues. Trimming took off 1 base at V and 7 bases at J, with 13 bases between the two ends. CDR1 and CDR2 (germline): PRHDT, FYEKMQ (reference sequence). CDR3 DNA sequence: TGTGCCAGCAGCTTAGTCGGACACGCCGGCGGGGAGCTGTTTTTT. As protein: CASSLVGHAGGELFF.

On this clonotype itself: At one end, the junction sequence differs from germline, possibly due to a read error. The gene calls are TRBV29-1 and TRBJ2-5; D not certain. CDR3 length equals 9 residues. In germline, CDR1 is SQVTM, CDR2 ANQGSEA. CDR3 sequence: CSVEETQYF. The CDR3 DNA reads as TGCAGCGTCGAAGAGACCCAGTACTTC. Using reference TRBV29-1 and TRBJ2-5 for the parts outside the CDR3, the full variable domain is SAVISQKPSRDICQRGTSLTIQCQVDSQVTMMFWYRQQPGQSLTLIATANQGSEATYESGFVIDKFPISRPNLTFSTLTVSNMSPEDSSIYLCSVEETQYFGPGTRLLVL.

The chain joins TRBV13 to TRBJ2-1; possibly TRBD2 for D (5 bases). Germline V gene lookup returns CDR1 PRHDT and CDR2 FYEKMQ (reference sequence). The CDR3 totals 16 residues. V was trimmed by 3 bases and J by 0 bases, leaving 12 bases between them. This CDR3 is CASSFSQRTSYNEQFF. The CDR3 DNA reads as TGTGCCAGCAGCTTTTCGCAGCGGACCTCCTACAATGAGCAGTTCTTC.

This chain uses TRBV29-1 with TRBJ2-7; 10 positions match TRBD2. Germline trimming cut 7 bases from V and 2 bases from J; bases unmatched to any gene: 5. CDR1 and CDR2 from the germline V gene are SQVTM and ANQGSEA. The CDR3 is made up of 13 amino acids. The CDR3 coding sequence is TGCAGCGGCCTACTAGCGGGAACCTACGAGCAGTACTTC. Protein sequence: CSGLLAGTYEQYF.

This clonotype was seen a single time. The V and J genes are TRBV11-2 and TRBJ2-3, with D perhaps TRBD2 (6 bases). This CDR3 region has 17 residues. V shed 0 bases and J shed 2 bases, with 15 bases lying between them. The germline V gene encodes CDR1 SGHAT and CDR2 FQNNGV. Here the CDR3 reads CASSLDKEGGHTDTQYF. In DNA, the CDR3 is TGTGCCAGCAGCTTAGATAAGGAGGGCGGGCACACAGATACGCAGTATTTT.

This CDR3 is CASSTGQGYEQYF. Written as DNA, the CDR3 is TGTGCCAGCAGCACAGGACAGGGCTACGAGCAGTACTTC. This chain uses TRBV3-1 with TRBJ2-7; the match to TRBD1 covers 8 bases. The V segment lost 5 bases and the J segment 3 bases; nucleotides outside the gene matches: 3. CDR1 and CDR2 from the germline V gene are LGHDT and YNNKEL (reference sequence). This CDR3 is built from 13 residues.

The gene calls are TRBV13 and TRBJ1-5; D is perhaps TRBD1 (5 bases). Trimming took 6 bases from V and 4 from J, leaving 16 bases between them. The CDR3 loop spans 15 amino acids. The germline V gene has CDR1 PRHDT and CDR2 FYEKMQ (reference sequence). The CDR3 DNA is TGTGCCAGCAGTTCCGGGACGGAGGTTAATCAGCCCCAGCATTTT. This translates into CASSSGTEVNQPQHF. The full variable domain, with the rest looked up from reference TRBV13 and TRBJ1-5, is AAGVIQSPRHLIKEKRETATLKCYPIPRHDTVYWYQQGPGQDPQFLISFYEKMQSDKGSIPDRFSAQQFSDYHSELNMSSLELGDSALYFCASSSGTEVNQPQHFGDGTRLSIL.

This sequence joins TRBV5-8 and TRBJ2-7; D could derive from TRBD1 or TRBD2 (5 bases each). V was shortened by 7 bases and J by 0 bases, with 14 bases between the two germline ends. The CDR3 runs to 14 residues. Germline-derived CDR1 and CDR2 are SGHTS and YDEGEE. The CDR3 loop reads CASCRDVVSYEQYF. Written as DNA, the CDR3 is TGTGCCAGCTGTCGGGACGTGGTCTCCTACGAGCAGTACTTC.

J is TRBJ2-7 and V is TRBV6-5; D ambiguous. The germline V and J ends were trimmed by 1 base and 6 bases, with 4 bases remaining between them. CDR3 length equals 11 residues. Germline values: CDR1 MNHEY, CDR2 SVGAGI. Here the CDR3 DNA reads TGTGCCAGCAGTTACTGGCCCGAGCAGTACTTC. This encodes CASSYWPEQYF.

The CDR3, as DNA: TGTGCCAGCTGTTGGCAGGGTGGGTCACCCCTCCACTTT. It specifies CASCWQGGSPLHF. The chain joins TRBV12-3 or TRBV12-4 to TRBJ1-6; weak D call: TRBD1 (5 bases). The CDR3 covers 13 residues. The V end was cut by 8 bases, the J end by 10 bases, with 15 bases between.

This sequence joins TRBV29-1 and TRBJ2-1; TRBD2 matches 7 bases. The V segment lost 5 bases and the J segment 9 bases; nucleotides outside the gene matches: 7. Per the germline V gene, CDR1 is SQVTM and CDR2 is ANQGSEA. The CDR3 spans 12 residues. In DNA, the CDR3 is TGCAGCGTTTTAGGCGGGAGCAGTGAGCAGTTCTTC. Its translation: CSVLGGSSEQFF.

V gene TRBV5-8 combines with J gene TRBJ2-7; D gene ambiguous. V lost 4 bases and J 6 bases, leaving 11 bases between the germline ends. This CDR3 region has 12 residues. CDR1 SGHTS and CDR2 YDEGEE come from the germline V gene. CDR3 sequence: CASSDRLGEQYF. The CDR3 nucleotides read TGTGCCAGCAGCGACCGATTAGGCGAGCAGTACTTC.

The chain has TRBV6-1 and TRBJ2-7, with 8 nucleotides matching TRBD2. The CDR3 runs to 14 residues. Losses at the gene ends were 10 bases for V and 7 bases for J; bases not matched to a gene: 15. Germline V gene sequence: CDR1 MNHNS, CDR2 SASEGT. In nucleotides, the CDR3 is TGTGCCACCTCGGGGGGGCGGGAGGTTGGGGAGCAGTACTTC. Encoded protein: CATSGGREVGEQYF.

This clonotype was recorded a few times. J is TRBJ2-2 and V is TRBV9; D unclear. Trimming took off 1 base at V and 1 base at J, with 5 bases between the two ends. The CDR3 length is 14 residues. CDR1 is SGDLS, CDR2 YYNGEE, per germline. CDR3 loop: CASSVYENTGELFF. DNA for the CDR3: TGTGCCAGCAGCGTATACGAGAACACCGGGGAGCTGTTTTTT.

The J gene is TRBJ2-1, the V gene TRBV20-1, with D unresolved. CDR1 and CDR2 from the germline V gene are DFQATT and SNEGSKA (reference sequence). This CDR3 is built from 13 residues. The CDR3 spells CTVPRWALHEQFF. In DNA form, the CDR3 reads TGCACAGTCCCACGTTGGGCGTTGCATGAGCAGTTCTTC.

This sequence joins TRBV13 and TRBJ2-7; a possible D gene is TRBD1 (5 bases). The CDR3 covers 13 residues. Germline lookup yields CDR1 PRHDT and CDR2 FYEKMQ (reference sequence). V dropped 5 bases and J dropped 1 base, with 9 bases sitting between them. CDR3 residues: CASSHQGSYEQYF. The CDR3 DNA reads TGTGCCAGCAGCCATCAGGGTTCCTACGAGCAGTACTTC.

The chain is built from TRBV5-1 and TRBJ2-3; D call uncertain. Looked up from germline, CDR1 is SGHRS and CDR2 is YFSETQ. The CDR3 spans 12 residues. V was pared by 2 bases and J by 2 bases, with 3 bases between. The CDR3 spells CASSFNTDTQYF. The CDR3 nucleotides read TGCGCCAGCAGCTTTAACACAGATACGCAGTATTTT.

This CDR3 is CASSRDRSYYEQYF. The CDR3, as DNA: TGTGCCAGCAGTAGGGACAGGTCATACTACGAGCAGTACTTC. This sequence joins TRBV6-5 and TRBJ2-7; 8 positions match TRBD1. CDR3 length: 14 amino acids. CDR1 is MNHEY and CDR2 is SVGAGI in the germline V gene. V lost 5 bases to trimming and J lost 3 bases; unmatched junction nucleotides: 6.

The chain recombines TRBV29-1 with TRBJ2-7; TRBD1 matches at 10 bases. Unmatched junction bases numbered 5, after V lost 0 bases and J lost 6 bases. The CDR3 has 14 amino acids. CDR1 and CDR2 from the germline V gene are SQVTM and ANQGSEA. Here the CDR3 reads CSVEDGDRGLEQYF. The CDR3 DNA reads TGCAGCGTTGAAGATGGGGACAGGGGTCTCGAGCAGTACTTC.

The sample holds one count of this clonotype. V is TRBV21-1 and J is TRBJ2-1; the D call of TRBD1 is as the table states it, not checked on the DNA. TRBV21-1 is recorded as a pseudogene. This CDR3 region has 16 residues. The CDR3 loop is CASSKRDSFSYNEQFF. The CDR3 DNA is TGTGCCAGCAGCAAAAGGGACAGCTTCTCCTACAATGAGCAGTTCTTC.

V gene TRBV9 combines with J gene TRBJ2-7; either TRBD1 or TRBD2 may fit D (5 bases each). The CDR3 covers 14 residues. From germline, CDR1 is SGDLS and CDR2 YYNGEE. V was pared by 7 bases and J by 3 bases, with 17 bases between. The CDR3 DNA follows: TGTGCCAGCGGGGCGAGGGACGATCTCTACGAGCAGTACTTC. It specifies CASGARDDLYEQYF.

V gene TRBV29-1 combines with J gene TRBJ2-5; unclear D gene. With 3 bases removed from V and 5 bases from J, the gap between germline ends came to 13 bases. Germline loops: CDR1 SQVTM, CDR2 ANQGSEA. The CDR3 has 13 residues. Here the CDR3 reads CSVDDALEETQYF. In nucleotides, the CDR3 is TGCAGCGTTGACGACGCGCTGGAGGAGACCCAGTACTTC.